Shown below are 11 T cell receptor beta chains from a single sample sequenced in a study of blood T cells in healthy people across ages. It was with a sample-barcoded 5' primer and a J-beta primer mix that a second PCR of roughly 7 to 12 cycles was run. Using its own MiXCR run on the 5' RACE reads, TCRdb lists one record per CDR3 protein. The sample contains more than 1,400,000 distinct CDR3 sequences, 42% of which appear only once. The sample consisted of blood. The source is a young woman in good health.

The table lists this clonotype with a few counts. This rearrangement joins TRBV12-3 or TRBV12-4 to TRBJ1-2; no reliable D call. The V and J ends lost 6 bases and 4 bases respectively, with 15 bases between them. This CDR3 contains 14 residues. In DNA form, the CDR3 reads TGTGCCAGCAGCCCCACGGAGGTCCCCTATGGCTACACCTTC. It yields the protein CASSPTEVPYGYTF.

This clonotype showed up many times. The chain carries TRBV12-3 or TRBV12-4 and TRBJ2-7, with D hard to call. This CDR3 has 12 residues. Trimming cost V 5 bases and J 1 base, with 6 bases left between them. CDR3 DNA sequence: TGTGCCAGCAGTAAAACTTCCTACGAGCAGTACTTC. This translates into CASSKTSYEQYF.

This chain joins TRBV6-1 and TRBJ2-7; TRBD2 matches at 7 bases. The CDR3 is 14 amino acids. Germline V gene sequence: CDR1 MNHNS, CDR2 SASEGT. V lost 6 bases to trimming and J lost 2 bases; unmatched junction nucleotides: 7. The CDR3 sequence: CASRIAGPAYEQYF. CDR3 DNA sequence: TGTGCCAGCAGGATAGCGGGCCCAGCCTACGAGCAGTACTTC.

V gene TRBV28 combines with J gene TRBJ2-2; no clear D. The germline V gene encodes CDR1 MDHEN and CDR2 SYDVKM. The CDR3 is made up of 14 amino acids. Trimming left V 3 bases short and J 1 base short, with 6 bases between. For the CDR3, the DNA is TGTGCCAGCAGTTTCGCGCGGAACACCGGGGAGCTGTTTTTT. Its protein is CASSFARNTGELFF. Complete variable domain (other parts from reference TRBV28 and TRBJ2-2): DVKVTQSSRYLVKRTGEKVFLECVQDMDHENMFWYRQDPGLGLRLIYFSYDVKMKEKGDIPEGYSVSREKKERFSLILESASTNQTSMYLCASSFARNTGELFFGEGSRLTVL.

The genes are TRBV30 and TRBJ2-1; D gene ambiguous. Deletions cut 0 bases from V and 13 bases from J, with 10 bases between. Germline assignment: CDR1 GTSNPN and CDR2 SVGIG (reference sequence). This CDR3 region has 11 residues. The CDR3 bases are TGTGCCTGGAGTGTGGTTCTTCCTCAGTTCTTC. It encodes CAWSVVLPQFF.

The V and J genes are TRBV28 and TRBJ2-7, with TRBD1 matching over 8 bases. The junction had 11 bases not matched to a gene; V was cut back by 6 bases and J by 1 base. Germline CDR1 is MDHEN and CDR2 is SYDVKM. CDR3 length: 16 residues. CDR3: CASSPGQGAISYEQYF. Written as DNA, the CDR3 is TGTGCCAGCAGCCCCGGGCAGGGGGCAATATCCTACGAGCAGTACTTC.

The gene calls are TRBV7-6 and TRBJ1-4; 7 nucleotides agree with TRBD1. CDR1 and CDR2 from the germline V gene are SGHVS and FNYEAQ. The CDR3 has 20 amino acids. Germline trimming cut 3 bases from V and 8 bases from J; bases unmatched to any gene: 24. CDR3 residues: CASSLYPFGQEAEIAEKLFF. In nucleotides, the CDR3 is TGTGCCAGCAGCTTGTATCCTTTCGGACAGGAGGCCGAGATTGCCGAAAAACTGTTTTTT.

The CDR3 coding sequence is TGCGCCAGCAGCCCAGGGACAGGTCATGATCAGCCCCAGCATTTT. Its protein product is CASSPGTGHDQPQHF. This rearrangement joins TRBV5-1 to TRBJ1-5, with 8 nucleotides matching TRBD1. The CDR3 loop spans 15 amino acids. The trim removed 4 bases at V and 5 bases at J, leaving 8 bases unmatched. CDR1 and CDR2 (germline): SGHRS, YFSETQ.

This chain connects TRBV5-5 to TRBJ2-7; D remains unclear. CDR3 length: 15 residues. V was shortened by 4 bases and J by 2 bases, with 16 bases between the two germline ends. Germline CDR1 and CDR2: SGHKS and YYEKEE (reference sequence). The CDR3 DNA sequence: TGTGCCAGCAGCCAATTTCAGAATGCGGCCTACGAGCAGTACTTC. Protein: CASSQFQNAAYEQYF.

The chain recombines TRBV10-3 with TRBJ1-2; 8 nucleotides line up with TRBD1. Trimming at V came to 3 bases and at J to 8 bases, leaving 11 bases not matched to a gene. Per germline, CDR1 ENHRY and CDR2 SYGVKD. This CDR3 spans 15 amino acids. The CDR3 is CAISEKGGTGHGYTF. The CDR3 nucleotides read TGTGCCATCAGTGAAAAGGGAGGGACAGGACACGGCTACACCTTC.

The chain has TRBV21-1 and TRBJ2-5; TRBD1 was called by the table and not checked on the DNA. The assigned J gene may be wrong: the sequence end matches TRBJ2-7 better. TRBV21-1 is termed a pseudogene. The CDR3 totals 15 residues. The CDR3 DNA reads TGTGCCAGCAGCAAAGAGGTACAGGGGGCCTACGAGCAGTACTTC. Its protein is CASSKEVQGAYEQYF.